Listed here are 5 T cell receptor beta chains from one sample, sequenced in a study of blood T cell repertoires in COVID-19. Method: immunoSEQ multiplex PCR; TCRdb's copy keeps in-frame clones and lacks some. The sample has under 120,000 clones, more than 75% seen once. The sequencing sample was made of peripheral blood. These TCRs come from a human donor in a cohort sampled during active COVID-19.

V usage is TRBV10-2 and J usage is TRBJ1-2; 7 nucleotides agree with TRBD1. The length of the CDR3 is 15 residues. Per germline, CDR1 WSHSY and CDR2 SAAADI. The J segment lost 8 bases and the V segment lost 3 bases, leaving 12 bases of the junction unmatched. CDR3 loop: CASSEPSTGKRGYTF. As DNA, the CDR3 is TGCGCCAGCAGTGAACCCTCGACAGGGAAGAGGGGCTACACCTTC.

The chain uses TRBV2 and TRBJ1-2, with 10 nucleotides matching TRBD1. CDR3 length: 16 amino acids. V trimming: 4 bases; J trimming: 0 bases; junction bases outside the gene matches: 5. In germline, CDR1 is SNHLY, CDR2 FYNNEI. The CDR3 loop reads CASSADRGGSNYGYTF. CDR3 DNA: TGTGCCAGCAGTGCGGACAGGGGGGGATCTAACTATGGCTACACCTTC.

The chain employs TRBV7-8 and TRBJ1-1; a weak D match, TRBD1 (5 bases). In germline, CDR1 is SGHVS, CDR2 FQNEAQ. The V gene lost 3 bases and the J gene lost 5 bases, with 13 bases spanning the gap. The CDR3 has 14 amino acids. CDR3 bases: TGTGCCAGCAGCTTCGGACCGGGGGATACTGAAGCTTTCTTT. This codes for CASSFGPGDTEAFF.

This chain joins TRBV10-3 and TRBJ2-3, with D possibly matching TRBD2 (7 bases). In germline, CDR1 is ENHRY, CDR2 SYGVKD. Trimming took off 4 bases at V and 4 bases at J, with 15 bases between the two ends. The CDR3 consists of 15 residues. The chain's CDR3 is CAISVGALAADTQYF. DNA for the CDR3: TGTGCCATCAGTGTGGGGGCCCTAGCGGCAGATACGCAGTATTTT.

CDR3: CAISDSLAGAQETQYF. CDR3 coding DNA: TGTGCCATCAGTGATTCCCTCGCGGGAGCCCAAGAGACCCAGTACTTC. The chain carries TRBV10-3 and TRBJ2-5, with 7 bases fitting TRBD2. The CDR3 has 16 amino acids. CDR1 ENHRY and CDR2 SYGVKD come from the germline V gene. The V gene end was trimmed by 3 bases and the J gene end by 1 base; junction bases not matched to a gene: 8.